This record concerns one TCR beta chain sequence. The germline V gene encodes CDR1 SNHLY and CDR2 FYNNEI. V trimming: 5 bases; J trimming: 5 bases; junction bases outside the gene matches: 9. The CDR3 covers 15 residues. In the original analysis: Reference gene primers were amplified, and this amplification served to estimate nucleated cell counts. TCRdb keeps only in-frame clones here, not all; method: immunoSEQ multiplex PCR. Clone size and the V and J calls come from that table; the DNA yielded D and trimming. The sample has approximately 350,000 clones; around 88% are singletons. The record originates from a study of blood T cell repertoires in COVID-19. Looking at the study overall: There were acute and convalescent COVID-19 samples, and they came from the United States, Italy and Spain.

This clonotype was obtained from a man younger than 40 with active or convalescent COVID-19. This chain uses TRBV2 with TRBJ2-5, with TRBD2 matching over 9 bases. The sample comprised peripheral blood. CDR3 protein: CASSPTSGRRETQYF. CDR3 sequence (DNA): TGTGCCAGCAGTCCCACTAGCGGGCGTAGGGAGACCCAGTACTTC.